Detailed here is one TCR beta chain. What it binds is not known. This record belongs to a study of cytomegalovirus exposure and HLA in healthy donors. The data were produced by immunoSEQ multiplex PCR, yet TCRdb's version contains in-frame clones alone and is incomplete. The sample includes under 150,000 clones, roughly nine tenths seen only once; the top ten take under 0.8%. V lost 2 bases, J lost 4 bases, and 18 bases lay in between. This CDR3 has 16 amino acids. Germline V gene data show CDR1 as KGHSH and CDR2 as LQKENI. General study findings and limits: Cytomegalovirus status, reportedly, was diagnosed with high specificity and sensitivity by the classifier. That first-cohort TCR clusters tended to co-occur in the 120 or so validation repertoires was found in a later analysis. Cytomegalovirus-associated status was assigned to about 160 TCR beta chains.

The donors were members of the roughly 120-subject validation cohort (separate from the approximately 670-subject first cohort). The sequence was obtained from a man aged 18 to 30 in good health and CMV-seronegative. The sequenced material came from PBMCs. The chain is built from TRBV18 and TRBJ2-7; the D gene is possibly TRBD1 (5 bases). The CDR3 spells CASSPARAPLKYEQYF. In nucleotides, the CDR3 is TGTGCCAGCTCACCAGCCAGGGCACCACTCAAGTACGAGCAGTACTTC.